This T cell receptor (beta chain) stems from a study of T cells in localized non-small cell lung cancer (dated by TCRdb to the early 2020s). About the full investigation: Comparing tumors with uninvolved tumor-adjacent lungs, the study looked at the T cell repertoires of fewer than 250 patients with early-stage NSCLC. The cohort comprised a few hundred treatment-naïve NSCLC patients with resected, localized lung tumors. Of the NSCLC patients, fewer than 150 were male and approximately 110 were female, and the mean age was about 69 years. Overall study outcomes, separate from this receptor: Because multi-region tumor sequencing was not done, intratumor heterogeneity could not be ruled out. A median of 57 of the top 100 tumor clones were detected in paired uninvolved adjacent lung, and 28 of these tumor clones were also found among the top 100 clones of the paired uninvolved adjacent lung. Higher T cell density in blood was associated with longer overall survival, whereas higher clonality in adjacent lung was associated with shorter survival. The highest T cell clonality was observed in uninvolved tumor-adjacent lung, where clonality exceeded that of tumor, suggesting that antigenic responses were more focused in uninvolved tumor-adjacent lung. Because the study design was exploratory, TCR variables were selected using unadjusted p-values without false-discovery rate correction.

At diagnosis, peripheral blood, uninvolved tumor-adjacent lung and tumor were collected and were preserved as a mix of fresh-frozen and FFPE material. For TCR repertoire profiling, blood samples were analyzed as peripheral blood mononuclear cells. CDR1 GTSNPN and CDR2 SVGIG are derived from the germline V gene (reference sequence). Spanning cysteine to phenylalanine, the CDR3 consists of 14 amino acids. The entry retains the CDR3 DNA only, 42 bases that are in frame from base 1. The trim is 3 bases for V and 8 bases for J, with a gap of 20 bases between the germline ends. On this clone itself: Its antigen has not been determined. No much larger clonotype is one base removed from it; base qualities were not supplied.

The immunoSEQ Assay was used to sequence TCR beta CDR3 regions from DNA. Processing in the source paper ran as follows. To compute T cell density, TCR beta template counts were normalized to usable DNA, which was estimated by amplifying housekeeping genes. Richness was estimated with the preseqR package, extrapolating to 400,000 templates for PBMC samples and 120,000 templates for tissue samples. Clonality was defined by subtracting Pielou's evenness from one. Tissue-enriched TCRs were identified by differential abundance testing using productive amino-acid clonotypes, minimum total count 5 and alpha 0.1. The Jaccard Index and the Morisita Overlap Index were used to measure how much the repertoires overlapped between compartments. GLIPH grouped TCR beta CDR3s together with public tetramer-defined viral CDR3s, and a viral motif had to include at least three viral sequences and also show V-gene enrichment. This immuneACCESS table, as held by TCRdb, lists in-frame sequences with V and J called but not all clones. Of the missing ones, under half trace to an unresolved V gene in checked studies; the others have no known cause. V, J and clone size are those of that table, while D and trimming were read from the DNA. The sample profile shows about 28,000 clones; 90% of them were found once. The ten largest clones represent roughly 0.99% of the sample.

The receptor chain draws on TRBV30 and TRBJ2-7; the D gene cannot be resolved beyond TRBD1 or TRBD2, each matching 5 bases. Source: peripheral blood, taken before any cancer treatment. This receptor was taken from a woman aged 35 to 70 with stage I lung adenocarcinoma. Read as DNA, the sequence is TGTGCCTGGAGAGCCGACCCGGGACGTCGGCAGCAGTACTTC. This translates into CAWRADPGRRQQYF.